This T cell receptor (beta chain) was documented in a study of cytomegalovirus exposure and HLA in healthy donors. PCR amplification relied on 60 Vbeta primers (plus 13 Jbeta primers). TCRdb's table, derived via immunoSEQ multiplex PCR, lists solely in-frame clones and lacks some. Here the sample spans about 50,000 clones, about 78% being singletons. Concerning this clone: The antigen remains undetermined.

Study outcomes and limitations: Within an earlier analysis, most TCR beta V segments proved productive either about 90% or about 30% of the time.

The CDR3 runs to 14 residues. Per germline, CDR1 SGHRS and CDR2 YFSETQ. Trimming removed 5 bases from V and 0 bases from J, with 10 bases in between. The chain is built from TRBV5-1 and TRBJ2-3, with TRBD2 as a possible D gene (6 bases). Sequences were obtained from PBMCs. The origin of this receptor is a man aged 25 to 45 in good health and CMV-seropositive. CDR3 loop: CASRAGLSTDTQYF. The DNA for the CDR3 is TGCGCCAGCAGGGCGGGGTTAAGCACAGATACGCAGTATTTT.